The 22 T cell receptor beta chains presented below share a single source sample, sequenced in a study of graft-versus-host responses after intestinal transplantation. The method was immunoSEQ multiplex PCR; TCRdb's version includes in-frame clones alone and lacks a portion of them. The sample holds about 92,000 clones, under 95% seen once. These receptors' antigens are unknown. The specimen comprised unstimulated CD8+ T cells sorted from spleen or lymph node cells, sampled before intestinal transplant. These receptors originate from a human donor who received an intestinal transplant.

V usage is TRBV12-5 and J usage is TRBJ2-5, with TRBD1 matching 9 bases. After removal of 6 bases from V and 4 bases from J, the junction contained 6 bases not matched to a gene. The germline V gene has CDR1 LGHNT and CDR2 FRNRAP. This CDR3 has 14 amino acids. CDR3 residues: CASGPGTGRETQYF. The DNA for the CDR3 is TGTGCTAGTGGCCCCGGGACAGGGAGAGAGACCCAGTACTTC.

The V and J genes are TRBV10-2 and TRBJ1-4, with D unclear. The CDR3 consists of 14 residues. The V gene lost 2 bases and the J gene lost 3 bases, with 7 bases spanning the gap. Germline CDR1 is WSHSY and CDR2 is SAAADI. This CDR3 is CASSETVANEKLFF. The CDR3 DNA sequence: TGCGCCAGCAGTGAGACAGTTGCTAATGAAAAACTGTTTTTT.

The genes are TRBV9 and TRBJ2-7; TRBD2 matches at 8 bases. The V and J ends lost 3 bases and 0 bases, in that order; junction bases with no gene match: 8. The CDR3 consists of 16 residues. Germline-derived CDR1 and CDR2 are SGDLS and YYNGEE. The CDR3 reads CASSAQAGVSSYEQYF. DNA of the CDR3: TGTGCCAGCAGCGCTCAAGCGGGGGTTAGCTCCTACGAGCAGTACTTC. Together with reference TRBV9 and TRBJ2-7, the CDR3 gives the full variable domain: DSGVTQTPKHLITATGQRVTLRCSPRSGDLSVYWYQQSLDQGLQFLIQYYNGEERAKGNILERFSAQQFPDLHSELNLSSLELGDSALYFCASSAQAGVSSYEQYFGPGTRLTVT.

This sequence joins TRBV5-1 and TRBJ2-1, with a possible D match to TRBD1 (5 bases). The CDR3 contains 12 residues. CDR1 SGHRS and CDR2 YFSETQ come from the germline V gene. The V and J ends lost 1 base and 8 bases respectively, with 7 bases between them. CDR3 residues: CASSLIGDEQFF. CDR3 sequence (DNA): TGCGCCAGCAGCTTGATAGGGGATGAGCAGTTCTTC.

The chain combines TRBV6-1 with TRBJ2-1; D is ambiguous. Trimming shortened V by 6 bases and J by 9 bases, and 9 bases separated the two germline ends. This CDR3 spans 11 amino acids. CDR1 and CDR2 from the germline V gene are MNHNS and SASEGT. In DNA form, the CDR3 reads TGTGCCAGCAGGACGACCGTTGAGCAGTTCTTC. This codes for CASRTTVEQFF.

V is TRBV29-1 and J is TRBJ1-1; D may be TRBD1 (5 bases). From germline, CDR1 is SQVTM and CDR2 ANQGSEA. Trimming shortened V by 3 bases and J by 1 base, and 9 bases separated the two germline ends. The CDR3 runs to 13 residues. CDR3 residues: CSVDGAENTEAFF. The DNA for the CDR3 is TGCAGCGTTGACGGGGCAGAGAACACTGAAGCTTTCTTT.

V usage is TRBV19 and J usage is TRBJ1-1; 9 nucleotides line up with TRBD1. This CDR3 region has 15 residues. Germline CDR1 is LNHDA and CDR2 is SQIVND (reference sequence). Trimming took 7 bases from V and 5 from J; bases not matched to a gene: 11. The CDR3 spells CASTPGGTGQTEAFF. CDR3 bases: TGTGCCAGTACCCCCGGGGGGACAGGGCAGACTGAAGCTTTCTTT.

J is TRBJ2-7 and V is TRBV11-2, with D uncertain. Trimming took 1 base from V and 6 from J, leaving 4 bases between them. Germline V gene lookup returns CDR1 SGHAT and CDR2 FQNNGV. CDR3 size: 11 residues. In DNA, the CDR3 is TGTGCCAGCAGCTTAGGACCCGAGCAGTACTTC. This sequence encodes CASSLGPEQYF.

This chain links TRBV1 with TRBJ1-1. TRBV1 is tagged as a pseudogene. The CDR3 sequence is 14 residues long. In DNA, the CDR3 is TGCACCAGCAGCCAAGACGGGACCACGGAGGGAGCTTTCTTT. The encoded protein is CTSSQDGTTEGAFF.

The chain couples TRBV2 to TRBJ1-5, with 9 bases that match TRBD1. Germline CDR1 SNHLY, CDR2 FYNNEI. This CDR3 comprises 14 residues. The V segment lost 4 bases and the J segment 6 bases; nucleotides outside the gene matches: 4. CDR3 residues: CASSVGQGSQPQHF. In DNA, the CDR3 is TGTGCCAGCAGTGTGGGACAGGGTAGTCAGCCCCAGCATTTT.

This clone was seen only once. In nucleotides, the CDR3 is TGTGCCAGCAGCTCCGGACAGGGGCCTAACACTGAAGCTTTCTTT. Its translation: CASSSGQGPNTEAFF. The chain carries TRBV11-2 and TRBJ1-1; TRBD1 matches 9 bases. The CDR3 is 15 amino acids. Germline V gene lookup returns CDR1 SGHAT and CDR2 FQNNGV. With 4 bases clipped from V and 2 bases from J, the junction kept 5 bases outside the gene matches.

In this sample, this clone turned up once. This rearrangement joins TRBV28 to TRBJ1-1, with D uncertain. Germline V CDR1 and CDR2: MDHEN, SYDVKM. This CDR3 contains 14 residues. With 4 bases removed from V and 0 bases from J, the gap between germline ends came to 9 bases. In DNA form, the CDR3 reads TGTGCCAGCAGTTGGAACATTTTGAACACTGAAGCTTTCTTT. Protein: CASSWNILNTEAFF.

Only one count was recorded for this clone. The chain joins TRBV9 to TRBJ1-1; 7 bases agree with TRBD1. The CDR3 consists of 17 residues. From germline, CDR1 is SGDLS and CDR2 YYNGEE. Trimming removed 0 bases from V and 1 base from J; junction bases left unmatched: 9. The CDR3 here is CASSVDNGDRRNTEAFF. The CDR3 DNA follows: TGTGCCAGCAGCGTAGATAATGGGGACAGAAGGAACACTGAAGCTTTCTTT. Full variable domain (remainder filled in from reference TRBV9 and TRBJ1-1): DSGVTQTPKHLITATGQRVTLRCSPRSGDLSVYWYQQSLDQGLQFLIQYYNGEERAKGNILERFSAQQFPDLHSELNLSSLELGDSALYFCASSVDNGDRRNTEAFFGQGTRLTVV.

The V gene is TRBV4-1, the J gene TRBJ2-5; D remains unclear. From germline, CDR1 is MGHRA and CDR2 YSYEKL. V was cut by 2 bases and J by 3 bases, with 4 bases left in between. This CDR3 comprises 12 residues. CDR3 DNA sequence: TGCGCCAGCAGCCAAACAGAAGAGACCCAGTACTTC. This gives the protein CASSQTEETQYF.

The rearrangement uses TRBV5-1 and TRBJ2-2; D assignment may be TRBD1 or TRBD2 (5 bases each). The ends were cut back, 3 bases at V and 9 bases at J, with 33 bases in the middle. The CDR3 totals 20 residues. The germline CDR1 and CDR2 sequences are SGHRS and YFSETQ. The CDR3 region is CASSSPGAPRPDLGLRELFF. The CDR3 bases are TGCGCCAGCAGCTCGCCCGGGGCCCCACGCCCAGATCTCGGCCTCCGGGAGCTGTTTTTT.

This clone was recorded once. The chain is built from TRBV11-2 and TRBJ1-2; D gene ambiguous. This CDR3 region has 13 residues. Germline CDR1 reads SGHAT; CDR2 reads FQNNGV. V was cut by 2 bases and J by 11 bases, with 15 bases left in between. CDR3 in DNA: TGTGCCAGCAGCTTATTCGTTTACGGGAGATACACCTTC. Translation gives CASSLFVYGRYTF. Full variable domain (missing parts from reference TRBV11-2 and TRBJ1-2): EAGVAQSPRYKIIEKRQSVAFWCNPISGHATLYWYQQILGQGPKLLIQFQNNGVVDDSQLPKDRFSAERLKGVDSTLKIQPAKLEDSAVYLCASSLFVYGRYTFGSGTRLTVV.

The V and J genes are TRBV7-3 and TRBJ2-7, with D unclear. The CDR3 has 15 residues. Germline loops: CDR1 SGHTA, CDR2 FQGTGA. Trimming left V 3 bases short and J 0 bases short, with 12 bases between. The CDR3 here is CASSLIGPSSYEQYF. DNA for the CDR3: TGTGCCAGCAGCTTGATCGGGCCTAGCTCCTACGAGCAGTACTTC.

J is TRBJ2-4 and V is TRBV7-9, with D perhaps given as TRBD1 or TRBD2 (6 bases each). The CDR3 is made up of 16 amino acids. Trimming cost V 5 bases and J 0 bases, with 14 bases left between them. CDR1 and CDR2 (germline): SEHNR, FQNEAQ (reference sequence). The CDR3 nucleotides are TGTGCCAGCAGCGAGGCCGAGGGGGGAGCCAAAAACATTCAGTACTTC. Amino acids: CASSEAEGGAKNIQYF. Looking up the rest from reference TRBV7-9 and TRBJ2-4 gives the full variable domain: DTGVSQNPRHKITKRGQNVTFRCDPISEHNRLYWYRQTLGQGPEFLTYFQNEAQLEKSRLLSDRFSAERPKGSFSTLEIQRTEQGDSAMYLCASSEAEGGAKNIQYFGAGTRLSVL.

The genes are TRBV5-1 and TRBJ2-1; 7 nucleotides line up with TRBD2. This CDR3 spans 14 amino acids. The junction had 8 bases not matched to a gene; V was cut back by 3 bases and J by 8 bases. CDR1 and CDR2 from the germline V gene are SGHRS and YFSETQ. In nucleotides, the CDR3 is TGCGCCAGCAGCTACCTAGCGGAATGGGATGAGCAGTTCTTC. This sequence encodes CASSYLAEWDEQFF.

This rearrangement joins TRBV27 to TRBJ2-3; D uncertain. Looked up from germline, CDR1 is MNHEY and CDR2 is SMNVEV (reference sequence). CDR3 length: 13 residues. Trimming pared 10 bases from V and 1 base from J, leaving 12 bases between. Written as DNA, the CDR3 is TGTGCCATTGGAGTTCCCGGCACAGATACGCAGTATTTT. It yields the protein CAIGVPGTDTQYF.

This chain joins TRBV4-1 and TRBJ2-1; tentatively, D is TRBD1 or TRBD2 (5 bases each). The CDR3 runs to 15 residues. With 0 bases removed from V and 12 bases from J, the gap between germline ends came to 18 bases. The germline gives CDR1 MGHRA, CDR2 YSYEKL. For the CDR3, the DNA is TGCGCCAGCAGCCAAGAGCCCGGGACGGCCGCCGGGCAGTTCTTC. Encoded protein: CASSQEPGTAAGQFF.

CDR3 region: CASSKDETSGRPGELFF. The DNA for the CDR3 is TGTGCCAGCAGTAAAGACGAGACTAGCGGGAGGCCCGGGGAGCTGTTTTTT. The chain employs TRBV2 and TRBJ2-2; 13 bases are a match to TRBD2. J was trimmed by 6 bases and V by 5 bases; bases with no gene match: 9. The CDR3 extends over 17 amino acids. Germline V gene data show CDR1 as SNHLY and CDR2 as FYNNEI.